These 13 T cell receptor beta chains share one sample of origin, sequenced in a study of cytomegalovirus exposure and HLA in healthy donors. Primers included in the PCR were 60 Vbeta and 13 Jbeta primers. The assay was immunoSEQ multiplex PCR, and TCRdb's table has in-frame clones only and misses some. Here the sample spans more than 130,000 clones, 75% to 80% being singletons. The sequencing sample was made of PBMCs. Receptors were obtained from a man between 18 and 29 years old in good health and CMV-seronegative.

The chain links TRBV7-2 to TRBJ2-4; D gene unclear. From germline, CDR1 is SGHTA and CDR2 FQGNSA. This CDR3 comprises 16 residues. Trimming left V 3 bases short and J 0 bases short, with 12 bases between. CDR3 in amino acids: CASSFQATLAKNIQYF. CDR3 in DNA: TGTGCCAGCAGCTTTCAGGCTACCCTAGCCAAAAACATTCAGTACTTC.

This clone was detected only a few times. This rearrangement joins TRBV27 to TRBJ2-1; 9 positions agree with TRBD2. CDR3 length: 16 residues. From germline, CDR1 is MNHEY and CDR2 SMNVEV (reference sequence). V shed 4 bases and J 4 bases; nucleotides not matched to a gene: 8. The CDR3 is CASSSILAGGYNEQFF. CDR3 nucleotides: TGTGCCAGCAGTTCAATACTAGCGGGCGGATACAATGAGCAGTTCTTC.

This clone was counted between two and nine times. This chain links TRBV19 with TRBJ2-7; D is perhaps TRBD1 (7 bases). This CDR3 is built from 15 residues. Germline values: CDR1 LNHDA, CDR2 SQIVND (reference sequence). V lost 5 bases to trimming and J lost 2 bases, with 16 bases between them. The CDR3 loop is CASSSGQGGTYEQYF. CDR3 DNA sequence: TGTGCCAGTAGTTCGGGGCAGGGGGGAACCTACGAGCAGTACTTC.

The chain recombines TRBV7-8 with TRBJ1-1; the D is unclear. V shed 3 bases and J shed 0 bases, with 5 bases lying between them. The length of the CDR3 is 13 residues. Germline-derived CDR1 and CDR2 are SGHVS and FQNEAQ. The CDR3 sequence: CASSFVVNTEAFF. CDR3 DNA: TGTGCCAGCAGCTTCGTAGTGAACACTGAAGCTTTCTTT.

J is TRBJ1-4 and V is TRBV6-5; D perhaps matches TRBD1 (5 bases). The CDR3 length is 15 residues. Germline V CDR1 and CDR2: MNHEY, SVGAGI. V was trimmed by 2 bases and J by 2 bases, leaving 9 bases between them. The CDR3 region is CASSYQGWTNEKLFF. CDR3 DNA: TGTGCCAGCAGTTACCAGGGTTGGACTAATGAAAAACTGTTTTTT.

The chain carries TRBV28 and TRBJ2-5, with 7 bases aligning to TRBD1. CDR1 and CDR2 from the germline V gene are MDHEN and SYDVKM. The junction had 8 bases not matched to a gene; V was cut back by 6 bases and J by 1 base. The CDR3 is 15 amino acids. In DNA, the CDR3 is TGTGCCAGCAGCCCCCGGACAGGCCTCCAAGAGACCCAGTACTTC. Its translation: CASSPRTGLQETQYF.

In DNA, the CDR3 is TGTGCCAGCAGCTCCAGCGGGGGGGTTTACAATGAGCAGTTCTTC. The encoded protein is CASSSSGGVYNEQFF. The chain employs TRBV6-1 and TRBJ2-1; 10 positions agree with TRBD2. V shed 6 bases, J shed 4 bases, and the junction held 6 bases outside the gene matches. CDR1 is MNHNS and CDR2 is SASEGT in the germline V gene. The CDR3 is made up of 15 amino acids.

The V gene is TRBV6-1, the J gene TRBJ1-4; the match to TRBD1 covers 7 bases. With V trimmed by 3 bases and J by 1 base, 5 bases remained unmatched. Germline V lookup: CDR1 MNHNS, CDR2 SASEGT. The CDR3 is 16 residues long. The CDR3 loop is CASSDATGLTNEKLFF. The CDR3 DNA reads TGTGCCAGCAGTGACGCGACAGGGCTAACTAATGAAAAACTGTTTTTT.

This clone appeared once. The genes are TRBV18 and TRBJ2-1; perhaps TRBD1 as D (7 bases). Trimming pared 5 bases from V and 6 bases from J, leaving 29 bases between. The CDR3 is 19 residues long. The germline V gene encodes CDR1 KGHSH and CDR2 LQKENI. The CDR3 spells CASSYERQGGEKFGNEQFF. The CDR3 coding sequence is TGTGCCAGCTCATATGAAAGACAGGGCGGGGAGAAATTTGGCAATGAGCAGTTCTTC. The whole variable domain, filled in from reference TRBV18 and TRBJ2-1, reads NAGVMQNPRHLVRRRGQEARLRCSPMKGHSHVYWYRQLPEEGLKFMVYLQKENIIDESGMPKERFSAEFPKEGPSILRIQQVVRGDSAAYFCASSYERQGGEKFGNEQFFGPGTRLTVL.

V and J are TRBV27 and TRBJ1-1, with TRBD1 identical over 9 bases. V was pared by 4 bases and J by 5 bases, with 5 bases of the junction left unmatched. This CDR3 is 14 amino acids long. Germline CDR1 MNHEY, CDR2 SMNVEV (reference sequence). DNA of the CDR3: TGTGCCAGCAGTTCCGGACAGGGGAGGACTGAAGCTTTCTTT. Translated: CASSSGQGRTEAFF.

In its sample, this clone was seen a few times. The chain combines TRBV9 with TRBJ1-1; D not certain. V was pared by 4 bases and J by 4 bases, with 11 bases between. The CDR3 is 13 residues long. Germline V CDR1 and CDR2: SGDLS, YYNGEE. CDR3 sequence: CASSPTYGTEAFF. CDR3 nucleotide sequence: TGTGCCAGCAGCCCCACTTACGGCACTGAAGCTTTCTTT.

The V gene is TRBV7-3, the J gene TRBJ2-3; D unresolved. The V gene lost 5 bases and the J gene lost 4 bases, with 13 bases spanning the gap. The CDR3 extends over 14 amino acids. CDR1 is SGHTA, CDR2 FQGTGA, per germline. CDR3 nucleotides: TGTGCCAGCAGCGGTGATGGGCCCGCAGATACGCAGTATTTT. Translating gives CASSGDGPADTQYF.

The chain couples TRBV4-2 to TRBJ2-7; 13 nucleotides line up with TRBD2. CDR1 and CDR2 (germline): LGHNA, YNFKEQ. The CDR3 is made up of 17 amino acids. V lost 4 bases, J lost 0 bases, and 6 bases stayed unmatched. The CDR3 coding sequence is TGTGCCAGCAGCCCCTGGACTAGCGGGGGTCGCTCCTACGAGCAGTACTTC. Amino acids: CASSPWTSGGRSYEQYF.